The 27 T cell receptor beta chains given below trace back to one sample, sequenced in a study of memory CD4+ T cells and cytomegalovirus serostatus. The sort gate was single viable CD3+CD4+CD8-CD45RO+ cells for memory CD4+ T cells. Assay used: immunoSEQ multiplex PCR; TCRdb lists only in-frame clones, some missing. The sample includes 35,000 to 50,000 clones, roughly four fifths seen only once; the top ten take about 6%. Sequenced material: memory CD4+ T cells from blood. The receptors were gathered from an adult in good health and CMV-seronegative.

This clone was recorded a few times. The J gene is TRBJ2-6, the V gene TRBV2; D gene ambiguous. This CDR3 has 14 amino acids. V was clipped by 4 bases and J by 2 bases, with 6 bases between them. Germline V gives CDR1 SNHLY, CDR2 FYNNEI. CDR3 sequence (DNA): TGTGCCAGCAGTGGGGTGGCTGGGGCCAACGTCCTGACTTTC. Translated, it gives CASSGVAGANVLTF.

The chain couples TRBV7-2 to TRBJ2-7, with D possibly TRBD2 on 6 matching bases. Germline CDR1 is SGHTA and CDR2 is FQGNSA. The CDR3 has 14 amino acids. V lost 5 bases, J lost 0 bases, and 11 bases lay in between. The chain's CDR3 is CASSPRDRSYEQYF. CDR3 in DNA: TGTGCCAGCAGCCCGCGGGATCGCTCCTACGAGCAGTACTTC.

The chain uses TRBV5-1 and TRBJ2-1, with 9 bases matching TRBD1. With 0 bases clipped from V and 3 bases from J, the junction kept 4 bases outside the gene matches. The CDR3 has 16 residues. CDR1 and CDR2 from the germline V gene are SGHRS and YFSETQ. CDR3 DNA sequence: TGCGCCAGCAGCTTGGCGGGACAGGGACTCTACAATGAGCAGTTCTTC. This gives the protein CASSLAGQGLYNEQFF. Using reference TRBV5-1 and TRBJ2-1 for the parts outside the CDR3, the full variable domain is KAGVTQTPRYLIKTRGQQVTLSCSPISGHRSVSWYQQTPGQGLQFLFEYFSETQRNKGNFPGRFSGRQFSNSRSEMNVSTLELGDSALYLCASSLAGQGLYNEQFFGPGTRLTVL.

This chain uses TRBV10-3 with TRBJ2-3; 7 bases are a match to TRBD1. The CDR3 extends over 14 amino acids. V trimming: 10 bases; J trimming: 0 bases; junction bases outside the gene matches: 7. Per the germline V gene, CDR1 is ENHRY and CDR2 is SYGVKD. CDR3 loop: CATRQGTSTDTQYF. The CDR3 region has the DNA TGTGCCACACGACAGGGTACTAGCACAGATACGCAGTATTTT.

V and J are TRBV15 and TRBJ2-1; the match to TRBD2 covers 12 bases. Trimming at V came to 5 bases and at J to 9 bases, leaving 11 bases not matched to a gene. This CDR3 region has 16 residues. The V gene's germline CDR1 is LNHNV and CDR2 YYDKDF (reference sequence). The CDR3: CATSDGLAGYGGEQFF. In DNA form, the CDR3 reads TGTGCCACCAGCGACGGACTAGCGGGATATGGGGGTGAGCAGTTCTTC.

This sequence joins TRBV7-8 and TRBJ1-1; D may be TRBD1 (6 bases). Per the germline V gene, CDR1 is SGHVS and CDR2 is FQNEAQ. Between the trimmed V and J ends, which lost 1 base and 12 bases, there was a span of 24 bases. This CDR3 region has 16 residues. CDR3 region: CASSLEGVPTGLTTFF. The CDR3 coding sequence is TGTGCCAGCAGCTTAGAGGGGGTCCCCACCGGCCTGACAACTTTCTTT.

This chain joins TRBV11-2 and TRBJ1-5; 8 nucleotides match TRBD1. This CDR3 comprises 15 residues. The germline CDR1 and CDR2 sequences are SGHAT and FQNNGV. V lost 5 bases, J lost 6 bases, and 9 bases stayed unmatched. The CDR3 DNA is TGTGCCAGCAGCCTGGATGGGACAGGTGTTCAGCCCCAGCATTTT. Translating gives CASSLDGTGVQPQHF.

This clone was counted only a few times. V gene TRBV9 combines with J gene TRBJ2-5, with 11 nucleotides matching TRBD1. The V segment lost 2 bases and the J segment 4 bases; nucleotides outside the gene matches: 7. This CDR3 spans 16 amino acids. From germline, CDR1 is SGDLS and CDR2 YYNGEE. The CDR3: CASSVGQGALGETQYF. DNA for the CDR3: TGTGCCAGCAGCGTCGGACAGGGGGCGCTAGGAGAGACCCAGTACTTC.

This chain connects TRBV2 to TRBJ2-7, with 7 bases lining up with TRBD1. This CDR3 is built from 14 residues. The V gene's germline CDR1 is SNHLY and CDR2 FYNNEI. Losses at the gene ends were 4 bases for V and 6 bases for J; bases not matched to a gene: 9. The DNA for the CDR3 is TGTGCCAGCAGTGTCGAGAGGGGGCGCGTCGAGCAGTACTTC. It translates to CASSVERGRVEQYF.

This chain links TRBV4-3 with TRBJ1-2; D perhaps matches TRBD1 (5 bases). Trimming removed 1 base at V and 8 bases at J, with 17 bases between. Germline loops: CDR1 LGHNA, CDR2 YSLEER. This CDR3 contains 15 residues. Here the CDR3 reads CASSQVRAGYGGYTF. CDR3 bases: TGCGCCAGCAGCCAAGTTAGGGCAGGGTATGGGGGCTACACCTTC.

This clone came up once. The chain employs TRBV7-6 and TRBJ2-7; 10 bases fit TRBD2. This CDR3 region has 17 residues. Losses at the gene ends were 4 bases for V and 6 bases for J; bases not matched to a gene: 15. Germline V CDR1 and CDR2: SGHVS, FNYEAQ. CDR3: CASSSTQPSGSTGEQYF. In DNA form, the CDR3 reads TGTGCCAGCAGCTCAACACAACCTAGCGGGAGTACGGGCGAGCAGTACTTC.

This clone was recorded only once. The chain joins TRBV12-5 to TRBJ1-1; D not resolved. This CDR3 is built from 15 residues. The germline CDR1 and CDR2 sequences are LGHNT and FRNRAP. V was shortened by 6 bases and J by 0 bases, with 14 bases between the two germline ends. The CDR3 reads CASGAGVLMNTEAFF. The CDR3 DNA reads TGTGCTAGTGGCGCCGGGGTGCTCATGAACACTGAAGCTTTCTTT.

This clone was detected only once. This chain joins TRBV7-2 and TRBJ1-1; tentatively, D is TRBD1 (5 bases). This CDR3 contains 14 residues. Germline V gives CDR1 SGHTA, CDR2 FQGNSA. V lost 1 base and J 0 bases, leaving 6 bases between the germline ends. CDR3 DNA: TGTGCCAGCAGCTTAGGACAGTTGAACACTGAAGCTTTCTTT. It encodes CASSLGQLNTEAFF.

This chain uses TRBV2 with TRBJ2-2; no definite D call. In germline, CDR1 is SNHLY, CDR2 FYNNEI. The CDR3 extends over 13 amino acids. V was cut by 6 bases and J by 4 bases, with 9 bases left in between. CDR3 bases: TGTGCCAGCAGCCCGTTTACCACCGGGGAGCTGTTTTTT. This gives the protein CASSPFTTGELFF.

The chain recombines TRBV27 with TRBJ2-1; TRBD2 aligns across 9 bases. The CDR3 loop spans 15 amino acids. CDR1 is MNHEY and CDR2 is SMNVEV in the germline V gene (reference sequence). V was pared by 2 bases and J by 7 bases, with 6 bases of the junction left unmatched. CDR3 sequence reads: CASSLGRGGPNEQFF. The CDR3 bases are TGTGCCAGCAGTTTAGGGCGGGGGGGACCTAATGAGCAGTTCTTC.

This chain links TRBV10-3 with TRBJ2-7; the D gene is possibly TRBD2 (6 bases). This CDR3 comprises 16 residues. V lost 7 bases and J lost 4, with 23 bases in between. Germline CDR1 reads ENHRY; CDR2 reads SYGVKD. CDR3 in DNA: TGTGCCATCAAACCCCACTGGGACCGGGGGAATTACGAGCAGTACTTC. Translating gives CAIKPHWDRGNYEQYF.

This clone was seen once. Written as DNA, the CDR3 is TGTGCCAGCAGCAACGGACTACCCCCGGACTCTGGGGCCAACGTCCTGACTTTC. As protein: CASSNGLPPDSGANVLTF. This sequence joins TRBV5-6 and TRBJ2-6, with D tentatively TRBD2 (6 bases). V shed 4 bases and J shed 0 bases, with 17 bases lying between them. Germline-derived CDR1 and CDR2 are SGHDT and YYEEEE. This CDR3 has 18 amino acids. Full variable domain (missing parts from reference TRBV5-6 and TRBJ2-6): DAGVTQSPTHLIKTRGQQVTLRCSPKSGHDTVSWYQQALGQGPQFIFQYYEEEERQRGNFPDRFSGHQFPNYSSELNVNALLLGDSALYLCASSNGLPPDSGANVLTFGAGSRLTVL.

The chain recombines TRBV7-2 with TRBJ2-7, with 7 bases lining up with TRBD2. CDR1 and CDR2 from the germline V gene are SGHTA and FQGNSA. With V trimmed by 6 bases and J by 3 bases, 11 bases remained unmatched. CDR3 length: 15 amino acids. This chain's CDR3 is CASSLGAGDHYEQYF. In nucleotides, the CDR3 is TGTGCCAGCAGTCTCGGGGCGGGAGACCACTACGAGCAGTACTTC. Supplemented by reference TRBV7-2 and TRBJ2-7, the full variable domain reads GAGVSQSPSNKVTEKGKDVELRCDPISGHTALYWYRQSLGQGLEFLIYFQGNSAPDKSGLPSDRFSAERTGGSVSTLTIQRTQQEDSAVYLCASSLGAGDHYEQYFGPGTRLTVT.

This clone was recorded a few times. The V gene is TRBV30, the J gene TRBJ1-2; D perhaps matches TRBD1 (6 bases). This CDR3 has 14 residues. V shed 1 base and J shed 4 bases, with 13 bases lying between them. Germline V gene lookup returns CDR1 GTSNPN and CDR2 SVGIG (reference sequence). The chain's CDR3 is CAWSGQALGYGYTF. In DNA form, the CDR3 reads TGTGCCTGGAGTGGACAGGCCCTAGGCTATGGCTACACCTTC.

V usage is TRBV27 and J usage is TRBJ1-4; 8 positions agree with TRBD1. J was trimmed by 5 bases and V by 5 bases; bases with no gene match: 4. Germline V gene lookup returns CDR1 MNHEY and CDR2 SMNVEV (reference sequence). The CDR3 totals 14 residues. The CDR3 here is CASSRQGANEKLFF. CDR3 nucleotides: TGTGCCAGCAGTCGGCAGGGGGCCAATGAAAAACTGTTTTTT.

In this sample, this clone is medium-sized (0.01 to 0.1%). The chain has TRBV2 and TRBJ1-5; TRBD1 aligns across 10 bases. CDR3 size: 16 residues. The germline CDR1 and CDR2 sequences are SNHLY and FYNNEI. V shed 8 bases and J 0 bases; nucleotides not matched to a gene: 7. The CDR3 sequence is CASGTGEDYSNQPQHF. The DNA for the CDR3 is TGTGCCAGCGGGACAGGGGAGGATTATAGCAATCAGCCCCAGCATTTT.

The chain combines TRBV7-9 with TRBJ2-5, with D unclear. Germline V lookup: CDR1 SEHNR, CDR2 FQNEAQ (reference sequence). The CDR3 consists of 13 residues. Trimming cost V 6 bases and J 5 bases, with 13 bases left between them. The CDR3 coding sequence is TGTGCCAGCAGTTCTTCAGGTTCCGAGACCCAGTACTTC. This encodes CASSSSGSETQYF.

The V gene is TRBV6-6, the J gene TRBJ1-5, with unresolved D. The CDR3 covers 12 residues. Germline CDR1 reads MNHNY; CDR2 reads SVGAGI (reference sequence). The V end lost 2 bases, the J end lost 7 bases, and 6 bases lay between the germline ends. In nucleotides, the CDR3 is TGTGCCAGCAGTTACGATAGACAGCCCCAGCATTTT. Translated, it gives CASSYDRQPQHF.

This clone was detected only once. DNA of the CDR3: TGCGCCAGCAGCCAAGATTTGGGTCCCGCCGGACGGGAGTACTTC. It yields the protein CASSQDLGPAGREYF. The rearrangement joins TRBV4-3 to TRBJ2-7; D is unclear. The germline CDR1 and CDR2 sequences are LGHNA and YSLEER. This CDR3 has 15 amino acids. Trimming pared 0 bases from V and 11 bases from J, leaving 20 bases between.

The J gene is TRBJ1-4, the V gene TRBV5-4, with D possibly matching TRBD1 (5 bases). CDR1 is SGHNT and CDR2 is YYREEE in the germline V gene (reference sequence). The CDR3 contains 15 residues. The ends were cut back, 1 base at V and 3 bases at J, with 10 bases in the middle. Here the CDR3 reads CASSLLTGANEKLFF. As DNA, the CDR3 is TGTGCCAGCAGCTTGTTAACAGGCGCTAATGAAAAACTGTTTTTT.

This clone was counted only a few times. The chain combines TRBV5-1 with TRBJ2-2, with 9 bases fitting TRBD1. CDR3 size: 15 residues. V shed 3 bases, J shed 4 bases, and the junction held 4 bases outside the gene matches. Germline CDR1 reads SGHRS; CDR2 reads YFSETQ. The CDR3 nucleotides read TGCGCCAGCAGCTCACAGGGGGCTGGCACCGGGGAGCTGTTTTTT. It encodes CASSSQGAGTGELFF.

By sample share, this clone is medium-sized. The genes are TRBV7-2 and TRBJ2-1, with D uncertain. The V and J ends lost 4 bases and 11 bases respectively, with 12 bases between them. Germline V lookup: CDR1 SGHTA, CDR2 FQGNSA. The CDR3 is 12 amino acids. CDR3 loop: CASSSVVWQQFF. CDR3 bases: TGTGCCAGCAGCTCGGTGGTCTGGCAGCAGTTCTTC. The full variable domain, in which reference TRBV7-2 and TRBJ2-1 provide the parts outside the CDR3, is GAGVSQSPSNKVTEKGKDVELRCDPISGHTALYWYRQSLGQGLEFLIYFQGNSAPDKSGLPSDRFSAERTGGSVSTLTIQRTQQEDSAVYLCASSSVVWQQFFGPGTRLTVL.